These 31 T cell receptor beta chains came from one sample sequenced in a study of T cell responses to AZD1222 COVID-19 vaccine (dated by TCRdb to the early 2020s). Library prep was done by the immunoSEQ multiplex PCR assay. Here the immuneACCESS table is served through TCRdb, limited to in-frame sequences with V and J called. Missing clones are a known gap in these copies; in checked studies unresolved V genes cover under half, and the rest lacks a known reason. This sample holds approximately 120,000 clones; approximately 90% were observed only once. Together, the top ten hold over 4% of the sample. The intended sense of this specimen's time point label: baseline before first vaccination. The specimen was peripheral blood, collected on day 0 of AZD1222 vaccination. Receptors were obtained from an adult in good health.

The chain has TRBV2 and TRBJ2-7; 8 bases agree with TRBD1. This CDR3 is 13 amino acids long. V lost 2 bases to trimming and J lost 7 bases; unmatched junction nucleotides: 4. Germline V gives CDR1 SNHLY, CDR2 FYNNEI. The DNA for the CDR3 is TGTGCCAGCAGTGAATTCAGGACAGGGGAGCAGTACTTC. As protein: CASSEFRTGEQYF.

The V call is TRBV7-9, the J call TRBJ1-2, with D possibly TRBD1 on 5 matching bases. Trimming took 2 bases from V and 7 from J, leaving 14 bases between them. The CDR3 runs 14 residues. Germline CDR1 reads SEHNR; CDR2 reads FQNEAQ (reference sequence). The CDR3 spells CASSLSQGFFGYTF. The CDR3 DNA follows: TGTGCCAGCAGCTTAAGTCAGGGTTTCTTTGGCTACACCTTC.

The genes are TRBV10-1 and TRBJ1-5; no clear D gene. Germline V gene lookup returns CDR1 WNHNN and CDR2 SYGVQD (reference sequence). This CDR3 has 13 amino acids. Trimming left V 2 bases short and J 4 bases short, with 6 bases between. CDR3 in amino acids: CASSETSNQPQHF. CDR3 DNA sequence: TGCGCCAGCAGTGAGACCTCTAATCAGCCCCAGCATTTT.

The chain couples TRBV6-1 to TRBJ2-7, with TRBD2 matching over 7 bases. There are 17 residues in the CDR3. CDR1 and CDR2 from the germline V gene are MNHNS and SASEGT. Losses at the gene ends were 2 bases for V and 4 bases for J; bases not matched to a gene: 14. CDR3 DNA sequence: TGTGCCAGCAGTGAACGTGCTTGGACTAGAACTCTGTACGAGCAGTACTTC. Its translation is CASSERAWTRTLYEQYF.

J is TRBJ1-6 and V is TRBV7-9, with TRBD1 matching over 9 bases. V dropped 2 bases and J dropped 9; count of bases not matched to a gene: 2. The CDR3 totals 14 residues. In germline, CDR1 is SEHNR, CDR2 FQNEAQ (reference sequence). This CDR3 reads CASSLTGGSSPLHF. In DNA, the CDR3 is TGTGCCAGCAGCTTAACAGGGGGCAGTTCACCCCTCCACTTT.

V and J are TRBV15 and TRBJ1-2, with no clear D. Germline loops: CDR1 LNHNV, CDR2 YYDKDF (reference sequence). This CDR3 has 15 residues. Trimming stripped 0 bases from V and 0 bases from J, with 8 bases between. In DNA form, the CDR3 reads TGTGCCACCAGCAGAGATATTGGGTCTAACTATGGCTACACCTTC. The encoded protein is CATSRDIGSNYGYTF.

The V and J genes are TRBV6-1 and TRBJ1-3; no definite D call. V lost 3 bases, J lost 2 bases, and 8 bases lay in between. CDR3 length: 14 residues. The germline V gene encodes CDR1 MNHNS and CDR2 SASEGT. The CDR3 is CASSEGKAGNTIYF. Written as DNA, the CDR3 is TGTGCCAGCAGTGAGGGCAAGGCTGGAAACACCATATATTTT.

The chain couples TRBV4-2 to TRBJ2-1; TRBD2 aligns across 9 bases. With V trimmed by 1 base and J by 5 bases, 9 bases remained unmatched. The CDR3 contains 17 residues. Germline lookup yields CDR1 LGHNA and CDR2 YNFKEQ. DNA of the CDR3: TGTGCCAGCAGCCAAGCCCAGGGACTAGCAGAAAACAATGAGCAGTTCTTC. Residues: CASSQAQGLAENNEQFF.

The V call is TRBV4-2, the J call TRBJ2-6, with D tentatively TRBD2 (6 bases). This CDR3 contains 17 residues. Germline V gene lookup returns CDR1 LGHNA and CDR2 YNFKEQ. V shed 1 base and J shed 3 bases, with 13 bases lying between them. The CDR3 DNA is TGTGCCAGCAGCCAAGCTACGTCGGGGGATGGGGCCAACGTCCTGACTTTC. Its translation: CASSQATSGDGANVLTF.

The chain combines TRBV7-2 with TRBJ1-2, with unresolved D. Germline assignment: CDR1 SGHTA and CDR2 FQGNSA. The CDR3 runs 14 residues. V shed 3 bases and J shed 2 bases, with 10 bases lying between them. CDR3 region: CASSFGRNNYGYTF. CDR3 bases: TGTGCCAGCAGCTTTGGACGGAACAACTATGGCTACACCTTC.

This clone occurred a few times. The V and J genes are TRBV5-6 and TRBJ1-2, with 8 bases fitting TRBD1. There are 17 residues in the CDR3. After removal of 4 bases from V and 1 base from J, the junction contained 12 bases not matched to a gene. From germline, CDR1 is SGHDT and CDR2 YYEEEE. CDR3 DNA sequence: TGTGCCAGCAGCACCACAGGGGGTGACCTGTTTAACTATGGCTACACCTTC. Amino acids: CASSTTGGDLFNYGYTF. Using reference TRBV5-6 and TRBJ1-2 for the parts outside the CDR3, the full variable domain is DAGVTQSPTHLIKTRGQQVTLRCSPKSGHDTVSWYQQALGQGPQFIFQYYEEEERQRGNFPDRFSGHQFPNYSSELNVNALLLGDSALYLCASSTTGGDLFNYGYTFGSGTRLTVV.

This rearrangement joins TRBV11-3 to TRBJ2-7, with D tentatively TRBD2 (5 bases). Germline V gives CDR1 SGHNT, CDR2 YENEEA. Trimming shortened V by 1 base and J by 3 bases, and 10 bases separated the two germline ends. The CDR3 contains 14 residues. In DNA, the CDR3 is TGTGCCAGCAGCTTAGCCTCGGGGAGCTACGAGCAGTACTTC. Translation gives CASSLASGSYEQYF.

The chain is built from TRBV7-2 and TRBJ1-1; D remains unclear. The CDR3 totals 13 residues. CDR1 and CDR2 from the germline V gene are SGHTA and FQGNSA. Trimming took off 3 bases at V and 7 bases at J, with 12 bases between the two ends. CDR3 in DNA: TGTGCCAGCAGCTTGTTCGGGCCTAATGAAGCTTTCTTT. It translates to CASSLFGPNEAFF.

In regard to this clone: The junction and the germline gene differ at one end; a read error may be behind it. V usage is TRBV7-9 and J usage is TRBJ1-5; D unclear. The CDR3 is made up of 14 amino acids. CDR1 is SEHNR, CDR2 FQNEAQ, per germline (reference sequence). The CDR3 loop is CASSLGISHQPQHF. CDR3 bases: TGTGCCAGCAGCTTAGGAATTAGCCATCAGCCCCAGCATTTT.

The gene calls are TRBV7-3 and TRBJ2-5, with D possibly being TRBD2 (6 bases). The germline CDR1 and CDR2 sequences are SGHTA and FQGTGA. The CDR3 is made up of 14 amino acids. V was clipped by 3 bases and J by 3 bases, with 11 bases between them. The CDR3 spells CASSFSPGEETQYF. DNA of the CDR3: TGTGCCAGCAGCTTCTCACCGGGGGAAGAGACCCAGTACTTC. Filled out from reference TRBV7-3 and TRBJ2-5, the complete variable domain reads GAGVSQTPSNKVTEKGKYVELRCDPISGHTALYWYRQSLGQGPEFLIYFQGTGAADDSGLPNDRFFAVRPEGSVSTLKIQRTERGDSAVYLCASSFSPGEETQYFGPGTRLLVL.

This clone occurred once. The chain combines TRBV6-5 with TRBJ2-7; no definite D call. The CDR3 is 15 amino acids. The V end was cut by 7 bases, the J end by 2 bases, with 18 bases between. Germline V gives CDR1 MNHEY, CDR2 SVGAGI. CDR3 DNA sequence: TGTGCCAGCATGCCCGAGGTCGGGCTCACCTACGAGCAGTACTTC. Translating it yields CASMPEVGLTYEQYF.

CDR3 sequence (DNA): TGTGCCAGCAGCTCCGAGGGTGGCTACACCTTC. It translates to CASSSEGGYTF. The chain couples TRBV5-8 to TRBJ1-2; no reliable D call. The germline CDR1 and CDR2 sequences are SGHTS and YDEGEE. The CDR3 is made up of 11 amino acids. Trimming took off 3 bases at V and 7 bases at J, with 7 bases between the two ends.

The gene calls are TRBV9 and TRBJ1-6; 9 nucleotides match TRBD1. This CDR3 spans 16 amino acids. Losses at the gene ends were 3 bases for V and 9 bases for J; bases not matched to a gene: 10. CDR1 and CDR2 (germline): SGDLS, YYNGEE. CDR3 nucleotides: TGTGCCAGCAGCGCAGGTTTACAGGGGGCAGGTTCACCCCTCCACTTT. It yields the protein CASSAGLQGAGSPLHF.

The chain recombines TRBV18 with TRBJ2-1; D not resolved. V was trimmed by 2 bases and J by 8 bases, leaving 7 bases between them. The CDR3 consists of 12 residues. Germline loops: CDR1 KGHSH, CDR2 LQKENI. The CDR3 spells CASSPGLDEQFF. CDR3 nucleotide sequence: TGTGCCAGCTCACCAGGGCTCGATGAGCAGTTCTTC.

V usage is TRBV27 and J usage is TRBJ1-1, with D possibly TRBD1 on 5 matching bases. Germline V lookup: CDR1 MNHEY, CDR2 SMNVEV (reference sequence). V lost 5 bases and J 3 bases, leaving 13 bases between the germline ends. The CDR3 extends over 14 amino acids. The CDR3 loop reads CASSPHRGDTEAFF. DNA of the CDR3: TGTGCCAGCAGTCCCCACCGGGGGGACACTGAAGCTTTCTTT.

This clone was seen a handful of times. The J gene is TRBJ2-3, the V gene TRBV28; D is uncertain. CDR3 size: 14 residues. Germline V gene sequence: CDR1 MDHEN, CDR2 SYDVKM. With 6 bases removed from V and 0 bases from J, the gap between germline ends came to 10 bases. CDR3 in DNA: TGTGCCAGCAGGCCCTACGGTAGCACAGATACGCAGTATTTT. It translates to CASRPYGSTDTQYF.

The genes are TRBV28 and TRBJ2-1; TRBD2 is a possible D gene (6 bases). CDR1 is MDHEN, CDR2 SYDVKM, per germline. V dropped 1 base and J dropped 6 bases, with 13 bases sitting between them. The CDR3 spans 15 residues. The CDR3 loop reads CASSLLGGKSNEQFF. The CDR3 DNA follows: TGTGCCAGCAGTTTATTGGGCGGGAAGAGCAATGAGCAGTTCTTC.

The chain carries TRBV3-1 (or the pseudogene TRBV3-2) and TRBJ2-7; 10 bases agree with TRBD2. J was trimmed by 1 base and V by 2 bases; bases with no gene match: 2. The CDR3 extends over 15 amino acids. Germline-derived CDR1 and CDR2 are LGHDT and YNNKEL (reference sequence). CDR3 residues: CASSQTSGASYEQYF. The CDR3, as DNA: TGTGCCAGCAGCCAAACTAGCGGGGCGTCCTACGAGCAGTACTTC.

This clone turned up a few times. The chain combines TRBV10-2 with TRBJ1-6; D is undetermined. The CDR3 is 16 amino acids. V lost 6 bases and J 2 bases, leaving 14 bases between the germline ends. The germline gives CDR1 WSHSY, CDR2 SAAADI. The CDR3 DNA is TGCGCCAGCAGCGTTGGGGAGGATGCCTATAATTCACCCCTCCACTTT. Translating gives CASSVGEDAYNSPLHF.

This clone was recorded once. This chain links TRBV5-1 with TRBJ2-7; 9 bases align to TRBD1. CDR1 and CDR2 (germline): SGHRS, YFSETQ. The CDR3 runs to 14 residues. V lost 6 bases to trimming and J lost 3 bases; unmatched junction nucleotides: 7. The CDR3 protein is CASTKTGGHYEQYF. In nucleotides, the CDR3 is TGCGCCAGCACAAAGACAGGGGGGCACTACGAGCAGTACTTC.

The J gene is TRBJ2-7, the V gene TRBV11-2, with TRBD1 matching over 8 bases. Germline-derived CDR1 and CDR2 are SGHAT and FQNNGV. The CDR3 has 16 residues. Trimming cost V 5 bases and J 5 bases; bases outside gene matches: 14. The chain's CDR3 is CASSPTLPTGVHEQYF. CDR3 nucleotides: TGTGCCAGCAGCCCGACGCTCCCGACAGGGGTCCACGAGCAGTACTTC. The entire variable domain, with the rest obtained from reference TRBV11-2 and TRBJ2-7, is as follows: EAGVAQSPRYKIIEKRQSVAFWCNPISGHATLYWYQQILGQGPKLLIQFQNNGVVDDSQLPKDRFSAERLKGVDSTLKIQPAKLEDSAVYLCASSPTLPTGVHEQYFGPGTRLTVT.

The genes are TRBV15 and TRBJ2-7; TRBD1 or TRBD2 may be the D gene (5 bases each). This CDR3 is built from 16 residues. Germline CDR1 and CDR2: LNHNV and YYDKDF (reference sequence). V gave up 0 bases and J gave up 0 bases, with 12 bases separating them. Here the CDR3 reads CATSRDSGRNSYEQYF. Written as DNA, the CDR3 is TGTGCCACCAGCAGAGATTCGGGACGGAACTCCTACGAGCAGTACTTC.

As for this clone: The junction does not match germline at one end; this may be a read error. Distinct nucleotide sequences in the sample also encode this CDR3. This chain uses TRBV29-1 with TRBJ1-1; no clear D gene. The CDR3 loop spans 11 amino acids. The germline V gene has CDR1 SQVTM and CDR2 ANQGSEA. The CDR3 coding sequence is TGTAGCGTTGGAGGGTCGGGGGAAGCTTTCTTT. Translating gives CSVGGSGEAFF.

The rearrangement uses TRBV4-2 and TRBJ1-4, with D tentatively TRBD1 (5 bases). CDR1 LGHNA and CDR2 YNFKEQ come from the germline V gene. The V gene lost 1 base and the J gene lost 12 bases, with 9 bases spanning the gap. The CDR3 length is 12 residues. As DNA, the CDR3 is TGTGCCAGCAGCCAAGTTCAAGGGGAACTGTTTTTT. This codes for CASSQVQGELFF.

The chain recombines TRBV2 with TRBJ2-1; 8 nucleotides align to TRBD2. The CDR3 is 16 residues long. Germline V lookup: CDR1 SNHLY, CDR2 FYNNEI. The ends lost 2 bases at V and 0 bases at J; junction bases unmatched: 3. The DNA for the CDR3 is TGTGCCAGCAGTGAACCCAGCGGGAGCTCCTACAATGAGCAGTTCTTC. Protein sequence: CASSEPSGSSYNEQFF.

The chain combines TRBV10-1 with TRBJ2-2; D tentatively reads TRBD1 or TRBD2 (6 bases each). This CDR3 region has 16 residues. Between the trimmed V and J ends, which lost 10 bases and 0 bases, there was a span of 18 bases. Germline V gene sequence: CDR1 WNHNN, CDR2 SYGVQD (reference sequence). The CDR3 bases are TGCGCCAACCCGCGGGACATACGGGCGAACACCGGGGAGCTGTTTTTT. Translation gives CANPRDIRANTGELFF.